The rows below give T cell receptor beta chains drawn from one sample of a study of PD-1 blockade in classical Hodgkin lymphoma. TCRdb's copy holds only in-frame clones and misses some; the assay was immunoSEQ multiplex PCR. The sample gives 20,000 or so clones, approximately 82% of which show up once; about 2.4% is in the top ten. The sequencing here drew on CD4+ T cells from blood, taken before the fourth cycle of nivolumab. The receptors were sampled from a human donor with classical Hodgkin lymphoma. CDR3s include the opening cysteine and the closing phenylalanine or tryptophan. A D gene is named only where the DNA matches it firmly. Where a row states a size, it is once, few, many or the class of an expanded clone; other rows omit it.

J gene: TRBJ2-2
D gene: TRBD1
clone size: few
V gene: TRBV19
CDR3 protein: CASSFQTGGDTGELFF
CDR3 DNA: TGTGCCAGTAGTTTTCAGACAGGGGGGGACACCGGGGAGCTGTTTTTT

J gene: TRBJ2-1
D gene: TRBD2
clone size: NA
V gene: TRBV19
CDR3 protein: CASSLGTSGTNEQFF
CDR3 DNA: TGTGCCAGTAGTCTCGGGACTAGCGGGACTAATGAGCAGTTCTTC

J gene: TRBJ1-2
D gene: NA
clone size: once
V gene: TRBV28
CDR3 protein: CASSSGVRYGYTF
CDR3 DNA: TGTGCCAGCAGTTCAGGGGTCAGGTATGGCTACACCTTC

J gene: TRBJ2-1
D gene: NA
clone size: NA
V gene: TRBV2
CDR3 protein: CASRGTKREQFF
CDR3 DNA: TGTGCCAGCAGGGGGACCAAAAGGGAGCAGTTCTTC

J gene: TRBJ1-5
D gene: NA
clone size: NA
V gene: TRBV27
CDR3 protein: CASSLRGGNQPQHF
CDR3 DNA: TGTGCCAGCAGTTTAAGGGGTGGCAATCAGCCCCAGCATTTT

J gene: TRBJ2-4
D gene: NA
clone size: NA
V gene: TRBV6-1
CDR3 protein: CASSETSGSQASFLAKNIQYF
CDR3 DNA: TGTGCCAGCAGTGAAACGTCAGGTTCCCAGGCCTCTTTCCTAGCCAAAAACATTCAGTACTTC

J gene: TRBJ2-5
D gene: NA
clone size: NA
V gene: TRBV14
CDR3 protein: CASSQSGSQETQYF
CDR3 DNA: TGTGCCAGCAGCCAGTCCGGGAGCCAAGAGACCCAGTACTTC

J gene: TRBJ2-1
D gene: NA
clone size: few
V gene: TRBV2
CDR3 protein: CASSEALATSSYNEQFF
CDR3 DNA: TGTGCCAGCAGTGAAGCCCTAGCGACAAGCTCCTACAATGAGCAGTTCTTC

J gene: TRBJ2-1
D gene: NA
clone size: NA
V gene: TRBV29-1
CDR3 protein: CSVQDQMGNEQFF
CDR3 DNA: TGCAGCGTTCAAGACCAGATGGGGAATGAGCAGTTCTTC

J gene: TRBJ2-7
D gene: TRBD2
clone size: few
V gene: TRBV5-1
CDR3 protein: CASSFSSGSPEQYF
CDR3 DNA: TGCGCCAGCAGCTTCAGTAGCGGGAGTCCCGAGCAGTACTTC

J gene: TRBJ2-7
D gene: NA
clone size: NA
V gene: TRBV6-1
CDR3 protein: CASSQSWDTYEQYF
CDR3 DNA: TGTGCCAGCAGCCAGTCATGGGACACCTACGAGCAGTACTTC

J gene: TRBJ2-6
D gene: NA
clone size: NA
V gene: TRBV6-6
CDR3 protein: CASSLTQPGANVLTF
CDR3 DNA: TGTGCCAGCAGTTTAACACAGCCTGGGGCCAACGTCCTGACTTTC

J gene: TRBJ1-1
D gene: TRBD1
clone size: NA
V gene: TRBV27
CDR3 protein: CASSFLKPQGAEAFF
CDR3 DNA: TGTGCCAGCAGTTTCCTCAAACCCCAGGGGGCTGAAGCTTTCTTT

J gene: TRBJ1-5
D gene: TRBD1
clone size: NA
V gene: TRBV5-5
CDR3 protein: CASSSQGAGNQPQHF
CDR3 DNA: TGTGCCAGCAGCTCACAGGGGGCCGGCAATCAGCCCCAGCATTTT

J gene: TRBJ2-6
D gene: TRBD1
clone size: NA
V gene: TRBV11-3
CDR3 protein: CASSSDRGSGANVLTF
CDR3 DNA: TGTGCCAGCAGCTCTGACAGGGGGTCTGGGGCCAACGTCCTGACTTTC

J gene: TRBJ1-1
D gene: TRBD1
clone size: NA
V gene: TRBV29-1
CDR3 protein: CSVEGTGGADTEAFF
CDR3 DNA: TGCAGCGTTGAAGGGACAGGGGGCGCGGACACTGAAGCTTTCTTT

J gene: TRBJ2-7
D gene: NA
clone size: NA
V gene: TRBV5-1
CDR3 protein: CASSAVRGAYEQYF
CDR3 DNA: TGCGCCAGCAGCGCCGTGAGGGGGGCATACGAGCAGTACTTC

J gene: TRBJ2-7
D gene: NA
clone size: NA
V gene: TRBV19
CDR3 protein: CASSSSLAAVAEQYF
CDR3 DNA: TGTGCCAGTAGTTCAAGTCTGGCGGCGGTGGCCGAGCAGTACTTC

J gene: TRBJ2-7
D gene: TRBD1
clone size: few
V gene: TRBV19
CDR3 protein: CASSNLGQNYEQYF
CDR3 DNA: TGTGCCAGTAGTAACCTGGGACAGAACTACGAGCAGTACTTC

J gene: TRBJ2-1
D gene: NA
clone size: few
V gene: TRBV5-1
CDR3 protein: CASSLGTVNEQFF
CDR3 DNA: TGCGCCAGCAGCTTGGGGACAGTCAATGAGCAGTTCTTC

J gene: TRBJ2-5
D gene: TRBD1
clone size: NA
V gene: TRBV30
CDR3 protein: CAWEPGGAQTQYF
CDR3 DNA: TGTGCCTGGGAACCAGGGGGCGCACAGACCCAGTACTTC

J gene: TRBJ2-7
D gene: NA
clone size: NA
V gene: TRBV28
CDR3 protein: CASSLDSYEQYF
CDR3 DNA: TGTGCCAGCAGTTTGGACTCCTACGAGCAGTACTTC

J gene: TRBJ1-5
D gene: NA
clone size: NA
V gene: TRBV6-5
CDR3 protein: CASSAQGYGNQPQHF
CDR3 DNA: TGTGCCAGCAGTGCGCAGGGTTACGGCAATCAGCCCCAGCATTTT

J gene: TRBJ1-5
D gene: NA
clone size: few
V gene: TRBV19
CDR3 protein: CASTPVRGQPQHF
CDR3 DNA: TGTGCCAGTACCCCAGTTCGTGGGCAGCCCCAGCATTTT

J gene: TRBJ1-4
D gene: TRBD1
clone size: NA
V gene: TRBV6-1
CDR3 protein: CASSTRTGLYEKLFF
CDR3 DNA: TGTGCCAGCAGTACACGGACAGGGTTATATGAAAAACTGTTTTTT

J gene: TRBJ1-2
D gene: NA
clone size: few
V gene: TRBV19
CDR3 protein: CASSTDSSGYTF
CDR3 DNA: TGTGCCAGTAGTACCGACAGTTCTGGCTACACCTTC

J gene: TRBJ2-7
D gene: TRBD1
clone size: NA
V gene: TRBV2
CDR3 protein: CASSESRGSSYEQYF
CDR3 DNA: TGTGCCAGCAGTGAGAGCAGGGGGAGCTCCTACGAGCAGTACTTC

J gene: TRBJ2-2
D gene: TRBD2
clone size: few
V gene: TRBV19
CDR3 protein: CASSIRAGVSTGELFF
CDR3 DNA: TGTGCCAGTAGTATTAGGGCGGGAGTAAGCACCGGGGAGCTGTTTTTT

J gene: TRBJ1-2
D gene: NA
clone size: once
V gene: TRBV5-6
CDR3 protein: CASSLGQSYGYTF
CDR3 DNA: TGTGCCAGCAGCTTGGGACAGAGTTATGGCTACACCTTC

J gene: TRBJ2-3
D gene: TRBD1
clone size: few
V gene: TRBV5-1
CDR3 protein: CASSADTAGGVLDTQYF
CDR3 DNA: TGCGCCAGCAGCGCCGATACCGCAGGGGGCGTTTTAGATACGCAGTATTTT

J gene: TRBJ2-1
D gene: NA
clone size: NA
V gene: TRBV1
CDR3 protein: CTSSLIPSGTNNEQFF
CDR3 DNA: TGCACCAGCAGCCTAATCCCTAGCGGAACGAACAATGAGCAGTTCTTC

J gene: TRBJ2-7
D gene: TRBD2
clone size: NA
V gene: TRBV10-2
CDR3 protein: CASSRPGLAGSYEQYF
CDR3 DNA: TGCGCCAGCAGCAGACCGGGACTAGCGGGATCCTACGAGCAGTACTTC

J gene: TRBJ2-3
D gene: TRBD2
clone size: NA
V gene: TRBV10-3
CDR3 protein: CAISDSGRPTDTQYF
CDR3 DNA: TGTGCCATCAGTGACAGCGGGAGGCCGACAGATACGCAGTATTTT

J gene: TRBJ2-5
D gene: TRBD1
clone size: NA
V gene: TRBV6-1
CDR3 protein: CASSETGVRETQYF
CDR3 DNA: TGTGCCAGCAGTGAAACAGGGGTACGGGAGACCCAGTACTTC

J gene: TRBJ2-3
D gene: TRBD2
clone size: once
V gene: TRBV5-1
CDR3 protein: CASSSTSGSSTDTQYF
CDR3 DNA: TGCGCCAGCAGCTCGACTAGCGGGTCTAGCACAGATACGCAGTATTTT

J gene: TRBJ1-3
D gene: NA
clone size: few
V gene: TRBV18
CDR3 protein: CASSQLGPGTSSPSGNTIYF
CDR3 DNA: TGTGCCAGCTCACAGCTGGGGCCCGGAACGTCGAGTCCCTCTGGAAACACCATATATTTT

J gene: TRBJ2-3
D gene: TRBD1
clone size: NA
V gene: TRBV6-6
CDR3 protein: CASSRVGQGMPDTQYF
CDR3 DNA: TGTGCCAGCAGTAGGGTCGGACAGGGGATGCCAGATACGCAGTATTTT

J gene: TRBJ2-1
D gene: NA
clone size: NA
V gene: TRBV9
CDR3 protein: CASSVAAGRAEQFF
CDR3 DNA: TGTGCCAGCAGCGTAGCTGCGGGGCGGGCTGAGCAGTTCTTC

J gene: TRBJ2-2
D gene: NA
clone size: few
V gene: TRBV7-2
CDR3 protein: CASSHTRQGGEEDTGELFF
CDR3 DNA: TGTGCCAGCAGCCACACACGGCAGGGGGGAGAAGAGGACACCGGGGAGCTGTTTTTT

J gene: TRBJ2-3
D gene: NA
clone size: NA
V gene: TRBV11-3
CDR3 protein: CASSLDFSSDTQYF
CDR3 DNA: TGTGCCAGCAGCTTAGATTTCTCCTCGGATACGCAGTATTTT

J gene: TRBJ1-1
D gene: TRBD1
clone size: few
V gene: TRBV5-1
CDR3 protein: CASRKTGGSTEAFF
CDR3 DNA: TGCGCCAGCAGAAAAACAGGGGGAAGTACTGAAGCTTTCTTT

J gene: TRBJ2-5
D gene: NA
clone size: few
V gene: TRBV5-1
CDR3 protein: CASTGRTEETQYF
CDR3 DNA: TGCGCCAGCACCGGACGAACTGAAGAGACCCAGTACTTC

J gene: TRBJ1-5
D gene: NA
clone size: few
V gene: TRBV28
CDR3 protein: CASSLVGGGAGQPQHF
CDR3 DNA: TGTGCCAGCAGTTTAGTGGGAGGGGGGGCAGGTCAGCCCCAGCATTTT

J gene: TRBJ1-1
D gene: NA
clone size: NA
V gene: TRBV18
CDR3 protein: CASSRERVPEAFF
CDR3 DNA: TGTGCCAGCTCACGCGAGAGGGTGCCTGAAGCTTTCTTT

J gene: TRBJ2-2
D gene: TRBD1
clone size: NA
V gene: TRBV6-4
CDR3 protein: CASSDFQGGGQGNTGELFF
CDR3 DNA: TGTGCCAGCAGTGACTTCCAAGGGGGGGGACAGGGTAACACCGGGGAGCTGTTTTTT

J gene: TRBJ2-3
D gene: NA
clone size: NA
V gene: TRBV5-1
CDR3 protein: CASSPAGTSTDTQYF
CDR3 DNA: TGCGCCAGCAGCCCTGCAGGGACCAGCACAGATACGCAGTATTTT

J gene: TRBJ2-7
D gene: NA
clone size: NA
V gene: TRBV5-8
CDR3 protein: CASSPGQMVGGEQYF
CDR3 DNA: TGTGCCAGCAGCCCGGGACAAATGGTGGGCGGCGAGCAGTACTTC

J gene: TRBJ1-4
D gene: TRBD1
clone size: few
V gene: TRBV10-3
CDR3 protein: CAISDQGAREKLFF
CDR3 DNA: TGTGCCATCAGTGACCAGGGGGCAAGAGAAAAACTGTTTTTT

J gene: TRBJ1-2
D gene: NA
clone size: few
V gene: TRBV28
CDR3 protein: CASSLTDYGYTF
CDR3 DNA: TGTGCCAGCAGCTTGACGGATTATGGCTACACCTTC